The 12 T cell receptor beta chains presented below share a single source sample, sequenced in a study of response to subunit inactivated influenza vaccine. MiXCR, run by TCRdb on the RT-PCR reads, gives a single entry per CDR3 protein. The sample consists of some 640,000 distinct CDR3 sequences, approximately 15% of them appearing once. The sample here was PBMCs from blood, taken less than 15 days before vaccination. These receptors came from a middle-aged man who received an inactivated influenza vaccine.

This rearrangement joins TRBV15 to TRBJ1-5, with D hard to call. The CDR3 length is 15 residues. Germline CDR1 LNHNV, CDR2 YYDKDF (reference sequence). V gave up 0 bases and J gave up 0 bases, with 6 bases separating them. CDR3 nucleotides: TGTGCCACCAGCAGAGAGGGGAATAGCAATCAGCCCCAGCATTTT. This translates into CATSREGNSNQPQHF.

The V and J genes are TRBV4-3 and TRBJ2-7, with TRBD2 matching 7 bases. The CDR3 consists of 15 residues. The germline CDR1 and CDR2 sequences are LGHNA and YSLEER. J lost 5 bases, V lost 5 bases, and 12 bases had no gene match. In DNA form, the CDR3 reads TGCGCCAGCAGCGCATTTACAGGAGCGGGGCACGAGCAGTACTTC. This codes for CASSAFTGAGHEQYF.

Only a few counts were recorded for this clonotype. The V and J genes are TRBV12-3 or TRBV12-4 and TRBJ2-1; D not resolved. V lost 7 bases and J lost 4, with 11 bases in between. This CDR3 spans 13 amino acids. CDR3 sequence: CASTLMRYNEQFF. In DNA form, the CDR3 reads TGTGCCAGCACCCTCATGAGGTACAATGAGCAGTTCTTC.

This clonotype was counted a few times. The chain carries TRBV7-2 and TRBJ2-3, with 10 bases fitting TRBD1. The CDR3 has 14 amino acids. V lost 6 bases and J lost 5; bases outside the gene matches: 5. Germline CDR1 SGHTA, CDR2 FQGNSA. The DNA for the CDR3 is TGTGCCAGCAGAAAGGACAGGGGGATAGATACGCAGTATTTT. Its protein is CASRKDRGIDTQYF.

The CDR3 sequence: CASSVVSGNTGELFF. CDR3 bases: TGTGCCAGCAGCGTAGTTAGCGGGAACACCGGGGAGCTGTTTTTT. The chain couples TRBV9 to TRBJ2-2, with D possibly TRBD2 on 6 matching bases. The CDR3 has 15 amino acids. Germline lookup yields CDR1 SGDLS and CDR2 YYNGEE. The V and J ends lost 0 bases and 1 base respectively, with 7 bases between them.

The J gene is TRBJ2-5, the V gene TRBV20-1, with 15 bases aligning to TRBD2. The J segment lost 4 bases and the V segment lost 6 bases, leaving 6 bases of the junction unmatched. The CDR3 runs 15 residues. CDR1 is DFQATT, CDR2 SNEGSKA, per germline (reference sequence). CDR3: CSAKGTSGRLETQYF. Here the CDR3 DNA reads TGCAGTGCCAAAGGGACTAGCGGGAGGTTAGAGACCCAGTACTTC.

This clonotype was counted only a few times. This chain uses TRBV4-3 with TRBJ2-1; D is uncertain. The CDR3 totals 15 residues. V dropped 3 bases and J dropped 10 bases, with 19 bases sitting between them. Germline values: CDR1 LGHNA, CDR2 YSLEER. The CDR3 loop reads CASSQRSGTTAEQFF. In DNA, the CDR3 is TGCGCCAGCAGCCAGCGATCCGGAACTACGGCAGAGCAGTTCTTC.

At least ten counts were recorded for this clonotype. The V call is TRBV5-6, the J call TRBJ2-4; D remains ambiguous. Trimming stripped 4 bases from V and 3 bases from J, with 8 bases between. Germline V gene data show CDR1 as SGHDT and CDR2 as YYEEEE. The CDR3 has 13 residues. The CDR3 DNA is TGTGCCAGCAGCGTCCGAGACAAAAACATTCAGTACTTC. It encodes CASSVRDKNIQYF.

This clonotype was seen only a few times. This chain uses TRBV7-8 with TRBJ2-2, with 9 bases fitting TRBD1. J lost 1 base, V lost 6 bases, and 12 bases had no gene match. The CDR3 runs 18 residues. Per germline, CDR1 SGHVS and CDR2 FQNEAQ. The CDR3 nucleotides are TGTGCCAGCAGTCACGTAACCGGGACAGGGAGGAACACCGGGGAGCTGTTTTTT. The encoded protein is CASSHVTGTGRNTGELFF.

This clonotype came up a few times. The CDR3 DNA follows: TGCGCCAGCAGCCAACTCGGGGTAGCCAAAAACATTCAGTACTTC. It is translated as CASSQLGVAKNIQYF. V gene TRBV4-3 combines with J gene TRBJ2-4; maybe TRBD2 (5 bases). This CDR3 region has 15 residues. V was cut by 2 bases and J by 0 bases, with 8 bases left in between. CDR1 is LGHNA and CDR2 is YSLEER in the germline V gene.

The chain has TRBV10-3 and TRBJ2-3; TRBD1 matches 9 bases. Germline V gene sequence: CDR1 ENHRY, CDR2 SYGVKD. CDR3 length: 14 residues. V lost 9 bases to trimming and J lost 3 bases; unmatched junction nucleotides: 7. CDR3 loop: CAIKEQGATDTQYF. DNA of the CDR3: TGTGCCATTAAGGAACAGGGGGCGACAGATACGCAGTATTTT.

The rearrangement joins TRBV5-6 to TRBJ2-1, with D hard to call. Trimming took 0 bases from V and 2 from J, leaving 12 bases between them. Per germline, CDR1 SGHDT and CDR2 YYEEEE. The length of the CDR3 is 16 residues. The CDR3 here is CASSLGGHGPYNEQFF. The CDR3 region has the DNA TGTGCCAGCAGCTTGGGTGGCCATGGCCCCTACAATGAGCAGTTCTTC.